Below, 5 T cell receptor beta chains from the same sample are listed, as sequenced in a study of T cell responses to AZD1222 COVID-19 vaccine. Using immunoSEQ multiplex PCR, the repertoire was profiled, and TCRdb retains in-frame clones only, with some absent. The table records tens of thousands of clones, 65% to 85% of them present only once. The material was peripheral blood, obtained on day 0 of AZD1222 vaccination. Receptors were obtained from an adult in good health.

The chain couples TRBV10-1 to TRBJ1-2; no firm D call. The V end was cut by 5 bases, the J end by 0 bases, with 7 bases between. The CDR3 extends over 13 amino acids. Germline CDR1 WNHNN, CDR2 SYGVQD (reference sequence). This CDR3 is CASSYLANYGYTF. CDR3 nucleotides: TGCGCCAGCAGTTATCTAGCTAACTATGGCTACACCTTC.

The genes are TRBV29-1 and TRBJ2-1, with D possibly matching TRBD2 (5 bases). V was shortened by 3 bases and J by 10 bases, with 16 bases between the two germline ends. The CDR3 is 13 amino acids. Germline V lookup: CDR1 SQVTM, CDR2 ANQGSEA. DNA of the CDR3: TGCAGCGTTGAGAACCCACCGAGGAGGGAGCAGTTCTTC. This gives the protein CSVENPPRREQFF.

The V gene is TRBV27, the J gene TRBJ2-5; the D is unclear. This CDR3 comprises 11 residues. Looked up from germline, CDR1 is MNHEY and CDR2 is SMNVEV (reference sequence). The ends were cut back, 9 bases at V and 5 bases at J, with 10 bases in the middle. Written as DNA, the CDR3 is TGTGCCAGAGCCGAGTGGGAGACCCAGTACTTC. Its translation is CARAEWETQYF.

This chain links TRBV7-9 with TRBJ1-3; D is unclear. Looked up from germline, CDR1 is SEHNR and CDR2 is FQNEAQ (reference sequence). The V end was cut by 1 base, the J end by 2 bases, with 3 bases between. This CDR3 is built from 13 residues. CDR3 amino acids: CASSLGTGNTIYF. CDR3 sequence (DNA): TGTGCCAGCAGCTTAGGGACTGGAAACACCATATATTTT.

This clone has a single count. The V gene is TRBV2, the J gene TRBJ1-4; D unclear. The CDR3 is made up of 16 amino acids. The V gene's germline CDR1 is SNHLY and CDR2 FYNNEI. V was clipped by 2 bases and J by 4 bases, with 14 bases between them. CDR3 region: CASSEKSGGFNEKLFF. The DNA of the CDR3 is TGTGCCAGCAGTGAAAAGTCCGGCGGCTTTAATGAAAAACTGTTTTTT.